This TCR beta chain was identified during a study of blood T cell repertoires in COVID-19. Study information: The United States, Italy and Spain provided the acute and convalescent COVID-19 samples.

Per the study methods: Amplification with reference gene primers provided the estimates of nucleated cell counts. Libraries were prepared by immunoSEQ multiplex PCR; TCRdb keeps only in-frame clonotypes and omits some of them. D and trimming come from the DNA, and the V and J calls and clone size come from that table. The table has 25,000 to 30,000 clones, 60% to 80% seen once; the top ten hold approximately 21%. Trimming shortened V by 2 bases and J by 8 bases, and 15 bases separated the two germline ends. Germline CDR1 reads MDHEN; CDR2 reads SYDVKM. The CDR3 sequence is 15 residues long. The chain carries TRBV28 and TRBJ1-4; possibly TRBD1 for D (6 bases). Sequencing input: peripheral blood. The origin of this receptor is a boy aged 2 to 10 with active or convalescent COVID-19. DNA for the CDR3: TGTGCCAGCAGTTTACCTCTTACAGGGAACGAAAAACTGTTTTTT. Its translation is CASSLPLTGNEKLFF.